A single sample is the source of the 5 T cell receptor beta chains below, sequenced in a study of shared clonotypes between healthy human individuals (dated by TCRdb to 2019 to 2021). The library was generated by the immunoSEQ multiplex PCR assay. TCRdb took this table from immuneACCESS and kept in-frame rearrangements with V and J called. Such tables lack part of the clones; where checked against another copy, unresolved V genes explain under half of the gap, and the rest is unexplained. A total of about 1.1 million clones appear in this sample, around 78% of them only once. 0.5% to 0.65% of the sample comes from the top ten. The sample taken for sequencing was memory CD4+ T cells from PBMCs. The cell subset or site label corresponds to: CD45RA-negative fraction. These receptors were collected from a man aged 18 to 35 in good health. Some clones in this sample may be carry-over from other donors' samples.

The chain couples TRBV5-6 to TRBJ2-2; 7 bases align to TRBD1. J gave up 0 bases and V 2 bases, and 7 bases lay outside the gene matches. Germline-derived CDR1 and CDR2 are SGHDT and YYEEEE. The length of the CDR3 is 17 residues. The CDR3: CASSLYDRDPNTGELFF. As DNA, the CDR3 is TGTGCCAGCAGCTTATATGACAGGGATCCGAACACCGGGGAGCTGTTTTTT.

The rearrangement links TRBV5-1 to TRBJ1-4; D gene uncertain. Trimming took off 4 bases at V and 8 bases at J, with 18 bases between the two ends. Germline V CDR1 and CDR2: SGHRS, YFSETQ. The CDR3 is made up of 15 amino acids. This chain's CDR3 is CASSRQLTNKEKLFF. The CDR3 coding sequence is TGCGCCAGCAGCAGGCAGCTAACCAACAAGGAAAAACTGTTTTTT.

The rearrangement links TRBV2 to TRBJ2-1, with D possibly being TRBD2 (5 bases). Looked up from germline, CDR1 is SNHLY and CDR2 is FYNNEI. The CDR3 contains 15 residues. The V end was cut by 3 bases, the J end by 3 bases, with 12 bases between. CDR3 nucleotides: TGTGCCAGCAGTGAGTCTAGCCTCCTCTACAATGAGCAGTTCTTC. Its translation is CASSESSLLYNEQFF.

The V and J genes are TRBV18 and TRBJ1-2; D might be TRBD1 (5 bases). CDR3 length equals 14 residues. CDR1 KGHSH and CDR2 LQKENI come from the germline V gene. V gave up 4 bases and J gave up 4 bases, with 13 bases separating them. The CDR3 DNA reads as TGTGCCAGCTCACGGGACTCCCAAACCTATGGCTACACCTTC. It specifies CASSRDSQTYGYTF.

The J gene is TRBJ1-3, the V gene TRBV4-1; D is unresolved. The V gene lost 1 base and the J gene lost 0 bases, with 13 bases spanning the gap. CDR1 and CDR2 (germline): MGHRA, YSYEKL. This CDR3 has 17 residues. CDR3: CASSQGRSIYSGNTIYF. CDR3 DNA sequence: TGCGCCAGCAGCCAAGGTAGAAGTATCTACTCTGGAAACACCATATATTTT.